The 18 T cell receptor beta chains below all came from one sample that was sequenced in a study of T cell responses to AZD1222 COVID-19 vaccine. The assay was immunoSEQ multiplex PCR, and TCRdb's table has in-frame clones only and misses some. The sample holds roughly 190,000 clones, approximately 89% seen once. This specimen consisted of peripheral blood, obtained 28 days after the second AZD1222 dose. The receptors shown here come from an adult who received the AZD1222 COVID-19 vaccine.

The V gene is TRBV5-1, the J gene TRBJ2-5; D ambiguous. The CDR3 is 13 amino acids. CDR1 is SGHRS and CDR2 is YFSETQ in the germline V gene. V dropped 4 bases and J dropped 5 bases, with 12 bases sitting between them. The CDR3 is CASSPPVVETQYF. The DNA for the CDR3 is TGCGCCAGCAGCCCGCCCGTAGTGGAGACCCAGTACTTC. The variable domain in full, with the rest retrieved from reference TRBV5-1 and TRBJ2-5, is KAGVTQTPRYLIKTRGQQVTLSCSPISGHRSVSWYQQTPGQGLQFLFEYFSETQRNKGNFPGRFSGRQFSNSRSEMNVSTLELGDSALYLCASSPPVVETQYFGPGTRLLVL.

This chain joins TRBV7-2 and TRBJ1-2; D is unclear. This CDR3 is 14 amino acids long. Trimming removed 0 bases from V and 8 bases from J, with 13 bases in between. CDR1 is SGHTA, CDR2 FQGNSA, per germline. The CDR3 DNA is TGTGCCAGCAGCTTAGCCCACAGCTCCTACGGCTACACCTTC. Translating gives CASSLAHSSYGYTF.

V and J are TRBV12-3 or TRBV12-4 and TRBJ1-5, with TRBD1 as a possible D gene (6 bases). The CDR3 sequence is 12 residues long. Trimming removed 7 bases at V and 8 bases at J, with 12 bases between. The CDR3: CASTTGLEPQHF. The CDR3 DNA reads TGTGCCAGCACCACAGGGCTGGAGCCCCAGCATTTT.

This clone showed up just once. The chain is built from TRBV12-3 or TRBV12-4 and TRBJ2-2; no clear D gene. Trimming took off 1 base at V and 7 bases at J, with 4 bases between the two ends. The CDR3 sequence is 12 residues long. The CDR3, as DNA: TGTGCCAGCAGTTTAGTAGTCGGGGAGCTGTTTTTT. Translating it yields CASSLVVGELFF.

This sequence joins TRBV19 and TRBJ1-1, with TRBD1 as a possible D gene (5 bases). The CDR3 runs to 14 residues. The V end lost 11 bases, the J end lost 1 base, and 17 bases lay between the germline ends. The germline V gene has CDR1 LNHDA and CDR2 SQIVND (reference sequence). CDR3 bases: TGTGCCGGGTCACGGGGACGTCGGAACACTGAAGCTTTCTTT. This gives the protein CAGSRGRRNTEAFF.

The chain couples TRBV19 to TRBJ1-5, with D unresolved. From germline, CDR1 is LNHDA and CDR2 SQIVND (reference sequence). The germline V and J ends were trimmed by 5 bases and 5 bases, with 16 bases remaining between them. This CDR3 is 15 amino acids long. The CDR3 sequence: CASSYRQGGHQPQHF. DNA of the CDR3: TGTGCCAGTAGTTACAGACAAGGTGGGCATCAGCCCCAGCATTTT.

The gene calls are TRBV7-3 and TRBJ1-6, with TRBD1 as a possible D gene (6 bases). Germline CDR1 SGHTA, CDR2 FQGTGA. Trimming left V 5 bases short and J 7 bases short, with 18 bases between. The CDR3 is 16 residues long. CDR3 amino acids: CASSLQGGTGNSPLHF. The CDR3, as DNA: TGTGCCAGCAGCCTGCAAGGGGGGACTGGGAATTCACCCCTCCACTTT.

The chain links TRBV10-3 to TRBJ1-6, with D tentatively TRBD1 (6 bases). The V and J ends lost 8 bases and 6 bases respectively, with 17 bases between them. Germline V gives CDR1 ENHRY, CDR2 SYGVKD. This CDR3 region has 15 residues. Here the CDR3 reads CAIGPQGRTNSPLHF. In DNA form, the CDR3 reads TGTGCCATCGGACCACAGGGACGGACTAATTCACCCCTCCACTTT.

The chain couples TRBV18 to TRBJ2-1; D uncertain. Germline assignment: CDR1 KGHSH and CDR2 LQKENI. Trimming removed 3 bases from V and 6 bases from J, with 15 bases in between. The CDR3 sequence is 15 residues long. The DNA for the CDR3 is TGTGCCAGCTCACCCCCCGTGTACCCTATCAATGAGCAGTTCTTC. Its translation is CASSPPVYPINEQFF.

The chain has TRBV3-1 (or the pseudogene TRBV3-2) and TRBJ2-5, with TRBD1 matching 8 bases. V shed 4 bases, J shed 0 bases, and the junction held 4 bases outside the gene matches. The CDR3 covers 15 residues. Germline CDR1 LGHDT, CDR2 YNNKEL (reference sequence). The chain's CDR3 is CASSRDRMYQETQYF. CDR3 in DNA: TGTGCCAGCAGCCGGGACAGGATGTACCAAGAGACCCAGTACTTC.

The sample holds one count of this clone. This chain joins TRBV6-5 and TRBJ2-5; tentative D call: TRBD2 (6 bases). CDR1 MNHEY and CDR2 SVGAGI come from the germline V gene. This CDR3 comprises 16 residues. Trimming took 4 bases from V and 1 from J, leaving 16 bases between them. CDR3 DNA: TGTGCCAGCAGTTGGGGTCGTTCCGGGGGCCAAGAGACCCAGTACTTC. Residues: CASSWGRSGGQETQYF.

The rearrangement uses TRBV27 and TRBJ1-6, with TRBD1 as a possible D gene (5 bases). CDR3 length: 16 residues. From germline, CDR1 is MNHEY and CDR2 SMNVEV (reference sequence). The V gene lost 3 bases and the J gene lost 10 bases, with 19 bases spanning the gap. This chain's CDR3 is CASSFGQGNFLSPLHF. The CDR3 DNA reads as TGTGCCAGCAGTTTCGGGCAGGGTAACTTTTTGTCACCCCTCCACTTT.

This chain joins TRBV27 and TRBJ1-2; D remains unclear. CDR3 length: 16 residues. Trimming cost V 0 bases and J 1 base, with 12 bases left between them. Germline values: CDR1 MNHEY, CDR2 SMNVEV (reference sequence). The CDR3 DNA sequence: TGTGCCAGCAGTTTATCGAGGCGGGCCGGTAACTATGGCTACACCTTC. Translating gives CASSLSRRAGNYGYTF.

The chain uses TRBV27 and TRBJ1-6; 11 bases agree with TRBD1. V shed 7 bases and J 7 bases; nucleotides not matched to a gene: 12. Germline CDR1 is MNHEY and CDR2 is SMNVEV (reference sequence). The CDR3 loop spans 17 amino acids. The CDR3 reads CASTRTGGPGGNSPLHF. The CDR3 bases are TGTGCCAGCACCCGGACAGGGGGCCCCGGCGGGAATTCACCCCTCCACTTT.

V usage is TRBV2 and J usage is TRBJ2-5; D is undetermined. The CDR3 length is 13 residues. In germline, CDR1 is SNHLY, CDR2 FYNNEI. Trimming pared 4 bases from V and 6 bases from J, leaving 12 bases between. The CDR3 DNA reads TGTGCCAGCAGTGGCAGTGCTTCTCAGACCCAGTACTTC. Its translation is CASSGSASQTQYF.

This chain joins TRBV7-3 and TRBJ2-2, with D perhaps TRBD1 (5 bases). The germline V and J ends were trimmed by 5 bases and 0 bases, with 19 bases remaining between them. Germline V gene lookup returns CDR1 SGHTA and CDR2 FQGTGA. The CDR3 length is 18 residues. Written as DNA, the CDR3 is TGTGCCAGCAGCGCACGAAGCCATCAGGGCACGAACACCGGGGAGCTGTTTTTT. Its translation: CASSARSHQGTNTGELFF.

In its sample, this clone was seen once. The V call is TRBV2, the J call TRBJ2-7; 7 bases fit TRBD1. Germline V lookup: CDR1 SNHLY, CDR2 FYNNEI. CDR3 length equals 14 residues. Trimming cost V 6 bases and J 5 bases; bases outside gene matches: 10. CDR3 coding DNA: TGTGCCAGCAGGAATAAAGGGACAGCCCACGAGCAGTACTTC. It encodes CASRNKGTAHEQYF.

This clone was observed a single time. This chain connects TRBV11-2 to TRBJ2-7, with D hard to call. Looked up from germline, CDR1 is SGHAT and CDR2 is FQNNGV. Trimming removed 3 bases from V and 4 bases from J, with 13 bases in between. This CDR3 spans 14 amino acids. The CDR3, as DNA: TGTGCCAGCAGCTTCAGCCAGGTCGGTTACGAGCAGTACTTC. Translating gives CASSFSQVGYEQYF.